This entry lists 23 T cell receptor beta chains sequenced from one sample in a study of CD8+ T cells in alopecia areata. It was cDNA, reverse transcribed from extracted RNA, that served as the sequencing template. Assay used: immunoSEQ multiplex PCR; TCRdb lists only in-frame clones, some missing. The sample lists fewer than 250,000 clones; around 65% were seen once. Treatment in this sample: oral pan-JAK inhibitor, 5-10 mg twice daily. The sample here was CD4+ T cells sorted from blood, taken at week 4, from a patient treated with tofacitinib. Receptors originate from a human donor with alopecia areata.

This clone has more than one count but fewer than ten. This chain links TRBV5-1 with TRBJ2-3; the D is unclear. Germline values: CDR1 SGHRS, CDR2 YFSETQ. Between the trimmed V and J ends, which lost 1 base and 0 bases, there was a span of 9 bases. This CDR3 contains 15 residues. The CDR3 region is CASSLIPTSTDTQYF. CDR3 DNA sequence: TGCGCCAGCAGCTTGATCCCCACGAGCACAGATACGCAGTATTTT.

This clone was observed a single time. In DNA form, the CDR3 reads TGCGCCAGCAGCCAAGATTTTAATCCGGGTAAAACAGATACGCAGTATTTT. It yields the protein CASSQDFNPGKTDTQYF. V usage is TRBV4-1 and J usage is TRBJ2-3; no reliable D call. Trimming removed 0 bases from V and 3 bases from J, with 16 bases in between. This CDR3 region has 17 residues. Germline CDR1 is MGHRA and CDR2 is YSYEKL.

The chain combines TRBV23-1 with TRBJ2-5; 9 bases are a match to TRBD2. TRBV23-1 has ORF status, its function being uncertain. Germline trimming cut 6 bases from V and 5 bases from J; bases unmatched to any gene: 7. The CDR3 is 14 residues long. The CDR3 spells CASRGLALWETQYF. For the CDR3, the DNA is TGCGCCAGCAGGGGACTAGCCTTATGGGAGACCCAGTACTTC.

This clone has only one observation. The chain recombines TRBV2 with TRBJ2-1; D remains ambiguous. V lost 6 bases and J lost 4, with 4 bases in between. The CDR3 has 11 residues. Germline CDR1 is SNHLY and CDR2 is FYNNEI. The CDR3 DNA is TGTGCCAGCAGGAATTACAATGAGCAGTTCTTC. Translating it yields CASRNYNEQFF.

This clone was seen a handful of times. The genes are TRBV29-1 and TRBJ1-2; 7 positions agree with TRBD1. The CDR3 runs to 13 residues. Trimming removed 6 bases from V and 4 bases from J; junction bases left unmatched: 8. Germline CDR1 is SQVTM and CDR2 is ANQGSEA. The CDR3 DNA is TGCAGCGTAATGGACAGGACCTCCTATGGCTACACCTTC. Translating gives CSVMDRTSYGYTF.

V usage is TRBV20-1 and J usage is TRBJ1-2; D may be TRBD1 (5 bases). Germline V CDR1 and CDR2: DFQATT, SNEGSKA (reference sequence). V was shortened by 5 bases and J by 4 bases, with 5 bases between the two germline ends. The length of the CDR3 is 10 residues. This chain's CDR3 is CSAGTYGYTF. The DNA for the CDR3 is TGCAGTGCTGGGACCTATGGCTACACCTTC.

This sequence joins TRBV10-1 and TRBJ2-2; D is perhaps TRBD2 (5 bases). Per germline, CDR1 WNHNN and CDR2 SYGVQD (reference sequence). CDR3 length equals 16 residues. The V and J ends lost 2 bases and 0 bases respectively, with 10 bases between them. CDR3: CASSEGGHANTGELFF. Written as DNA, the CDR3 is TGCGCCAGCAGTGAGGGAGGCCATGCGAACACCGGGGAGCTGTTTTTT.

This clone came up many times. This chain connects TRBV23-1 to TRBJ1-2; the D gene is possibly TRBD1 (5 bases). TRBV23-1 is assigned to the ORF class and has an uncertain function. The V end lost 4 bases, the J end lost 4 bases, and 22 bases lay between the germline ends. This CDR3 spans 17 amino acids. CDR3 region: CASSPSRRQWWGYGYTF. CDR3 in DNA: TGCGCCAGCAGTCCGTCGAGGAGACAGTGGTGGGGCTATGGCTACACCTTC.

This clone was counted a few times. The V call is TRBV7-9, the J call TRBJ2-5; D might be TRBD2 (6 bases). In germline, CDR1 is SEHNR, CDR2 FQNEAQ (reference sequence). V dropped 2 bases and J dropped 2 bases, with 15 bases sitting between them. This CDR3 comprises 16 residues. CDR3 loop: CASSLKAGSIQETQYF. As DNA, the CDR3 is TGTGCCAGCAGCTTAAAGGCGGGGTCCATTCAAGAGACCCAGTACTTC.

The gene calls are TRBV2 and TRBJ2-2, with TRBD1 identical over 7 bases. The length of the CDR3 is 15 residues. Looked up from germline, CDR1 is SNHLY and CDR2 is FYNNEI. J was trimmed by 1 base and V by 6 bases; bases with no gene match: 5. The CDR3 nucleotides are TGTGCCAGCAGGGGGACAGCCCGGAACACCGGGGAGCTGTTTTTT. Translating gives CASRGTARNTGELFF.

The chain couples TRBV6-5 to TRBJ1-1, with TRBD1 matching over 9 bases. The CDR3 totals 14 residues. Trimming took 4 bases from V and 4 from J; bases not matched to a gene: 4. Germline V CDR1 and CDR2: MNHEY, SVGAGI. The CDR3 sequence is CASSSGQGSTEAFF. The CDR3 DNA sequence: TGTGCCAGCAGTTCCGGACAGGGGAGCACTGAAGCTTTCTTT.

This clone has more than one count but fewer than ten. V usage is TRBV2 and J usage is TRBJ2-7, with D possibly TRBD2 on 6 matching bases. The CDR3 covers 14 residues. V lost 8 bases, J lost 2 bases, and 16 bases lay in between. Germline V gene sequence: CDR1 SNHLY, CDR2 FYNNEI. CDR3 sequence: CASLWERATYEQYF. The CDR3 coding sequence is TGTGCCAGCCTATGGGAGCGGGCAACCTACGAGCAGTACTTC.

This rearrangement joins TRBV29-1 to TRBJ2-1; no firm D call. Per germline, CDR1 SQVTM and CDR2 ANQGSEA. With 4 bases removed from V and 0 bases from J, the gap between germline ends came to 10 bases. This CDR3 contains 14 residues. The CDR3 loop is CSVGSLLSYNEQFF. The CDR3 DNA reads as TGCAGCGTTGGTAGTCTTCTCTCCTACAATGAGCAGTTCTTC.

This clone was seen a few times. This chain uses TRBV10-3 with TRBJ2-7; TRBD2 matches 8 bases. The V gene's germline CDR1 is ENHRY and CDR2 SYGVKD. V trimming: 1 base; J trimming: 4 bases; junction bases outside the gene matches: 6. The CDR3 consists of 15 residues. The CDR3 region has the DNA TGTGCCATCAGTGAGTTAACGGGGGGGACGTACGAGCAGTACTTC. It yields the protein CAISELTGGTYEQYF.

V gene TRBV5-1 combines with J gene TRBJ2-7; TRBD2 might be the D (5 bases). Trimming cost V 0 bases and J 0 bases, with 13 bases left between them. The CDR3 length is 16 residues. The germline V gene has CDR1 SGHRS and CDR2 YFSETQ. In nucleotides, the CDR3 is TGCGCCAGCAGCTTGGAAGGACTTCCGAGCTCCTACGAGCAGTACTTC. Amino acids: CASSLEGLPSSYEQYF.

This chain joins TRBV30 and TRBJ1-5; D not certain. The CDR3 sequence is 14 residues long. Germline lookup yields CDR1 GTSNPN and CDR2 SVGIG (reference sequence). V gave up 0 bases and J gave up 7 bases, with 13 bases separating them. The CDR3 nucleotides read TGTGCCTGGAGTGTAGGAACGACCAGCCAGCCCCAGCATTTT. Translation gives CAWSVGTTSQPQHF.

The genes are TRBV5-5 and TRBJ2-5; D is uncertain. This CDR3 spans 16 amino acids. The V end was cut by 4 bases, the J end by 1 base, with 17 bases between. Germline V lookup: CDR1 SGHKS, CDR2 YYEKEE (reference sequence). The CDR3, as DNA: TGTGCCAGCAGCCCAAGAACCGGGCCATTCCAAGAGACCCAGTACTTC. Protein product: CASSPRTGPFQETQYF.

The chain employs TRBV29-1 and TRBJ1-6; 8 bases agree with TRBD1. CDR3 length equals 13 residues. Looked up from germline, CDR1 is SQVTM and CDR2 is ANQGSEA. The J segment lost 7 bases and the V segment lost 7 bases, leaving 6 bases of the junction unmatched. CDR3 coding DNA: TGCAGCGCGTCAACAGGGGGGAATTCACCCCTCCACTTT. This sequence encodes CSASTGGNSPLHF.

V is TRBV30 and J is TRBJ1-4; D not resolved. Trimming pared 0 bases from V and 3 bases from J, leaving 8 bases between. CDR1 and CDR2 (germline): GTSNPN, SVGIG (reference sequence). The CDR3 loop spans 14 amino acids. CDR3 nucleotides: TGTGCCTGGAGTGTGTGGCAGCCTAATGAAAAACTGTTTTTT. This sequence encodes CAWSVWQPNEKLFF.

The chain recombines TRBV30 with TRBJ1-1; D is possibly TRBD1 (6 bases). Germline CDR1 and CDR2: GTSNPN and SVGIG (reference sequence). V was shortened by 2 bases and J by 9 bases, with 10 bases between the two germline ends. This CDR3 has 11 amino acids. The CDR3 sequence: CAWSTGGKAFF. The CDR3 DNA sequence: TGTGCCTGGAGTACGGGGGGCAAAGCTTTCTTT.

The CDR3 region has the DNA TGTGCCAGCAGCGACACTAGCGGGGGGGCCTATGAGCAGTTCTTC. It is translated as CASSDTSGGAYEQFF. V gene TRBV11-1 combines with J gene TRBJ2-1, with TRBD2 matching 13 bases. V lost 5 bases to trimming and J lost 8 bases; unmatched junction nucleotides: 6. Germline CDR1 reads SGHAT; CDR2 reads FQDESV (reference sequence). This CDR3 is built from 15 residues.

This clone was seen more than once but under ten times. J is TRBJ2-6 and V is TRBV4-2, with TRBD1 matching 7 bases. Germline-derived CDR1 and CDR2 are LGHNA and YNFKEQ. The CDR3 covers 16 residues. V lost 0 bases, J lost 4 bases, and 3 bases stayed unmatched. Here the CDR3 DNA reads TGTGCCAGCAGCCAAGAGGGGGACAGAGGGGCCAACGTCCTGACTTTC. This gives the protein CASSQEGDRGANVLTF.

This chain joins TRBV14 and TRBJ2-3; D remains unclear. V dropped 4 bases and J dropped 6 bases, with 5 bases sitting between them. The length of the CDR3 is 11 residues. Germline V gives CDR1 SGHDN, CDR2 FVKESK. The CDR3 DNA reads as TGTGCCAGCAGCCTATCGGATACGCAGTATTTT. It encodes CASSLSDTQYF.